These 9 T cell receptor beta chains share one sample of origin, sequenced in a study of T cell changes during pregnancy in multiple sclerosis. Generated by immunoSEQ multiplex PCR, the TCRdb table keeps only in-frame clones and is missing some. Counted here are 30,000 to 40,000 clones, about 95% occurring once; the ten biggest clones make up 0.39%. Here the sequenced sample was CD4+ T cells from peripheral blood mononuclear cells, taken in the second trimester of pregnancy. Every receptor here comes from a female donor with multiple sclerosis, enrolled in a pregnancy study.

The chain carries TRBV5-1 and TRBJ1-1, with D uncertain. Germline V gives CDR1 SGHRS, CDR2 YFSETQ. The CDR3 is 15 residues long. Trimming cost V 2 bases and J 1 base, with 12 bases left between them. The CDR3 DNA reads TGCGCCAGCAGCTTAACGGGGAACCCGAACACTGAAGCTTTCTTT. This codes for CASSLTGNPNTEAFF.

This chain links TRBV6-6 with TRBJ2-3; 8 nucleotides align to TRBD1. The CDR3 extends over 13 amino acids. Unmatched junction bases numbered 2, after V lost 0 bases and J lost 9 bases. CDR1 and CDR2 from the germline V gene are MNHNY and SVGAGI (reference sequence). The CDR3 DNA reads TGTGCCAGCAGTTACTCAACAGGGGGAACGCAGTATTTT. This codes for CASSYSTGGTQYF.

The gene calls are TRBV7-3 and TRBJ2-3; TRBD2 agrees at 7 bases. CDR3 length: 15 residues. Trimming cost V 5 bases and J 5 bases; bases outside gene matches: 10. CDR1 is SGHTA and CDR2 is FQGTGA in the germline V gene. The DNA of the CDR3 is TGTGCCAGCAGCCCCGGGACGGGGAGGGGAGATACGCAGTATTTT. Protein sequence: CASSPGTGRGDTQYF.

This chain connects TRBV25-1 to TRBJ1-2; 12 positions agree with TRBD1. The CDR3 is 15 residues long. Unmatched junction bases numbered 4, after V lost 0 bases and J lost 8 bases. In germline, CDR1 is MGHDK, CDR2 SYGVNS. In DNA, the CDR3 is TGTGCCAGCAGTGAATATGGGGACAGGGGGCTAGGCTACACCTTC. It yields the protein CASSEYGDRGLGYTF.

V is TRBV30 and J is TRBJ1-1, with 8 bases identical to TRBD1. The trim removed 3 bases at V and 0 bases at J, leaving 9 bases unmatched. This CDR3 comprises 16 residues. CDR1 GTSNPN and CDR2 SVGIG come from the germline V gene (reference sequence). The CDR3 sequence: CAWSRQGRVLNTEAFF. CDR3 in DNA: TGTGCCTGGAGCCGACAGGGGAGGGTACTGAACACTGAAGCTTTCTTT.

The chain uses TRBV5-1 and TRBJ1-6; tentatively, D is TRBD1 (5 bases). CDR1 and CDR2 from the germline V gene are SGHRS and YFSETQ. Trimming removed 9 bases from V and 10 bases from J, with 17 bases in between. This CDR3 contains 13 residues. The CDR3 region is CAIPGLEGSPLHF. The CDR3 region has the DNA TGCGCCATCCCGGGACTGGAAGGCTCACCCCTCCACTTT.

This chain joins TRBV18 and TRBJ1-5, with TRBD1 matching 9 bases. V gave up 3 bases and J gave up 5 bases; unmatched junction bases: 5. Germline V gene sequence: CDR1 KGHSH, CDR2 LQKENI. There are 15 residues in the CDR3. The CDR3 protein is CASSPDRGADQPQHF. CDR3 in DNA: TGTGCCAGCTCACCGGACAGGGGCGCGGATCAGCCCCAGCATTTT.

This clone was counted a single time. The chain combines TRBV2 with TRBJ2-7; 7 nucleotides align to TRBD1. The CDR3 loop spans 16 amino acids. J gave up 4 bases and V 10 bases, and 19 bases lay outside the gene matches. Germline V gene lookup returns CDR1 SNHLY and CDR2 FYNNEI. CDR3 in amino acids: CATLKPTGSIGYEQYF. As DNA, the CDR3 is TGTGCCACCCTAAAACCGACAGGGAGTATTGGTTACGAGCAGTACTTC.

This chain links TRBV9 with TRBJ2-1; 9 nucleotides agree with TRBD2. The ends lost 0 bases at V and 13 bases at J; junction bases unmatched: 5. Germline assignment: CDR1 SGDLS and CDR2 YYNGEE. This CDR3 spans 13 amino acids. The CDR3 region has the DNA TGTGCCAGCAGCGTAGGGGCGGGAGGGCCCCAGTTCTTC. This translates into CASSVGAGGPQFF.